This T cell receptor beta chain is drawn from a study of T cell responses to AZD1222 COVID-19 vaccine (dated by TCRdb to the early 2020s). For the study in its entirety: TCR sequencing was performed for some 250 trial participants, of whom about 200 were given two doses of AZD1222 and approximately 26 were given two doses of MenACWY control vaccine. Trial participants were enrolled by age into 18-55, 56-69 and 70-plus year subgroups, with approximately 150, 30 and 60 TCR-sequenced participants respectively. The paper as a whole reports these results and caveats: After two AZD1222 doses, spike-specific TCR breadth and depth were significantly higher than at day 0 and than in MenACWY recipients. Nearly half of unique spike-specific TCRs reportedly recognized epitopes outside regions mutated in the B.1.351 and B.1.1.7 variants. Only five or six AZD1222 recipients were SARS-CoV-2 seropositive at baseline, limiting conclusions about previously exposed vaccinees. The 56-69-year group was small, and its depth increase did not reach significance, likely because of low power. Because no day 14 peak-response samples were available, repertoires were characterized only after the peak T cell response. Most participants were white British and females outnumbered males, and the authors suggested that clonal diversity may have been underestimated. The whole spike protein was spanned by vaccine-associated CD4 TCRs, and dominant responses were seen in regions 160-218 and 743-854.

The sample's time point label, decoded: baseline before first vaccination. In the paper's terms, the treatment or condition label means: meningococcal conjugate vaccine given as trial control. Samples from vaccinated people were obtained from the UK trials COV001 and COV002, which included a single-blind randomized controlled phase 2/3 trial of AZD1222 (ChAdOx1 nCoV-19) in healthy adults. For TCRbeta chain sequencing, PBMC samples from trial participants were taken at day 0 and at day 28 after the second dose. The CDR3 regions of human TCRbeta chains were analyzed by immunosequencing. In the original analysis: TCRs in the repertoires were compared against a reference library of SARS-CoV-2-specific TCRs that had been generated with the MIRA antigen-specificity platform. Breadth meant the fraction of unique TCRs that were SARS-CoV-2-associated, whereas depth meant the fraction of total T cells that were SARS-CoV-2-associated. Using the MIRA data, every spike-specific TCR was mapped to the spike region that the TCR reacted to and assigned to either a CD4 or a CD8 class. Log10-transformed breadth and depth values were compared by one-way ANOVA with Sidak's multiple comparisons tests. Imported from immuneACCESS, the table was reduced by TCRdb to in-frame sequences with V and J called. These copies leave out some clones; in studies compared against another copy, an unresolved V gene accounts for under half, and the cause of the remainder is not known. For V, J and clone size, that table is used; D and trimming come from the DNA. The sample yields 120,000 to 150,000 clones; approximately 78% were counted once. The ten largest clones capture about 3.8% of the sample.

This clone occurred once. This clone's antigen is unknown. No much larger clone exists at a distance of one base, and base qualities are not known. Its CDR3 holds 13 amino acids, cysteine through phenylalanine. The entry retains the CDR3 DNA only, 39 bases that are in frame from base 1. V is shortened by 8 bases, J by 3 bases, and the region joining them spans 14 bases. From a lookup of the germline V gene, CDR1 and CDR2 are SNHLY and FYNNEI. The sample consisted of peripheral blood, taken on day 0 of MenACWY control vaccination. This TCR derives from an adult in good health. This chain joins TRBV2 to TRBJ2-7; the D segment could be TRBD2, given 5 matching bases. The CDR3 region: CASGPTGFYEQYF. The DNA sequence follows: TGTGCCAGCGGCCCGACGGGATTCTACGAGCAGTACTTC.